The 21 T cell receptor beta chains in this list originate from one sample, sequenced in a study of T cells in Graves' hyperthyroidism and ophthalmopathy. The CDR3 regions of TCR beta were amplified from RNA transcripts. TCR CDR3 regions were first amplified by RT-PCR with HTBI primers. TCRdb independently ran MiXCR on the multiplex PCR reads; one entry per CDR3 protein. This table has hundreds of thousands of distinct CDR3 sequences, around 15% appearing once. Material: blood. All receptors come from a young woman with Graves' hyperthyroidism.

A few counts support this clonotype. The chain joins TRBV20-1 to TRBJ2-2, with TRBD1 matching 8 bases. The junction had 12 bases not matched to a gene; V was cut back by 4 bases and J by 5 bases. From germline, CDR1 is DFQATT and CDR2 SNEGSKA (reference sequence). The CDR3 is 16 amino acids. Written as DNA, the CDR3 is TGCAGTGCTAAAGACAGGGGCCGCCTTGATACCGGGGAGCTGTTTTTT. Protein: CSAKDRGRLDTGELFF.

This clonotype was counted between two and nine times. The gene calls are TRBV5-6 and TRBJ2-7; TRBD2 matches 7 bases. V was clipped by 4 bases and J by 0 bases; unmatched bases: 10. The CDR3 is 16 residues long. The germline V gene encodes CDR1 SGHDT and CDR2 YYEEEE. The CDR3 loop is CASSLSRDYLSYEQYF. The CDR3 coding sequence is TGTGCCAGCAGCCTGAGCCGGGACTATCTCTCCTACGAGCAGTACTTC. The full variable domain, completed using reference TRBV5-6 and TRBJ2-7, is DAGVTQSPTHLIKTRGQQVTLRCSPKSGHDTVSWYQQALGQGPQFIFQYYEEEERQRGNFPDRFSGHQFPNYSSELNVNALLLGDSALYLCASSLSRDYLSYEQYFGPGTRLTVT.

This clonotype was observed a few times. J is TRBJ2-7 and V is TRBV28; 7 bases are shared with TRBD2. Trimming removed 3 bases from V and 5 bases from J; junction bases left unmatched: 10. This CDR3 region has 15 residues. The germline V gene has CDR1 MDHEN and CDR2 SYDVKM. The CDR3 protein is CASSFALGSGDEQYF. In DNA, the CDR3 is TGTGCCAGCAGTTTTGCTCTGGGAAGCGGGGACGAGCAGTACTTC.

A few counts support this clonotype. Since a much larger clone is just one base distant, this may be a read error. The V and J genes are TRBV18 and TRBJ2-5; D is possibly TRBD1 (7 bases). Between the trimmed V and J ends, which lost 3 bases and 2 bases, there was a span of 13 bases. Germline values: CDR1 KGHSH, CDR2 LQKENI. This CDR3 region has 15 residues. CDR3 loop: CASSPLSGGQETQYF. The CDR3 coding sequence is TGTGCCAGCTCACCTCTCTCAGGGGGGCAAGAGACCCAGTACTTC.

The rearrangement uses TRBV5-6 and TRBJ2-1, with D unresolved. Per the germline V gene, CDR1 is SGHDT and CDR2 is YYEEEE. The CDR3 runs 15 residues. Trimming took off 4 bases at V and 5 bases at J, with 16 bases between the two ends. CDR3 residues: CASSPVPGFHNEQFF. The CDR3 bases are TGTGCCAGCAGCCCTGTCCCAGGATTCCACAATGAGCAGTTCTTC.

This clonotype was picked up a small number of times. The chain has TRBV6-1 and TRBJ2-1; D uncertain. Trimming left V 6 bases short and J 9 bases short, with 18 bases between. The CDR3 covers 14 residues. CDR1 MNHNS and CDR2 SASEGT come from the germline V gene. The CDR3 DNA sequence: TGTGCCAGCAGCCTTGTTACGGGCCTCGGTGAGCAGTTCTTC. It translates to CASSLVTGLGEQFF.

This clonotype has just a few counts. The rearrangement links TRBV5-4 to TRBJ2-2, with D unresolved. The germline V and J ends were trimmed by 5 bases and 0 bases, with 11 bases remaining between them. The CDR3 has 15 amino acids. Germline assignment: CDR1 SGHNT and CDR2 YYREEE (reference sequence). The CDR3 region has the DNA TGTGCCAGCAGATTCCAGACGTCGAACACCGGGGAGCTGTTTTTT. It yields the protein CASRFQTSNTGELFF.

This clonotype was seen many times. The rearrangement links TRBV28 to TRBJ1-1; D ambiguous. The V end was cut by 3 bases, the J end by 3 bases, with 8 bases between. The CDR3 runs 13 residues. Germline CDR1 is MDHEN and CDR2 is SYDVKM. As DNA, the CDR3 is TGTGCCAGCAGTTTGGGGTTGGACACTGAAGCTTTCTTT. Its protein is CASSLGLDTEAFF.

Details on this clonotype: With a much larger clone just one base away, this may be a read error. CDR3 region: CAGSQGVATVDTQYF. The DNA of the CDR3 is TGTGCCGGCAGCCAAGGAGTAGCGACAGTGGATACGCAGTATTTT. The chain recombines TRBV3-1 with TRBJ2-3; D possibly matches TRBD1 or TRBD2 (5 bases each). Germline assignment: CDR1 LGHDT and CDR2 YNNKEL (reference sequence). CDR3 length equals 15 residues.

Remarks on this clonotype: An end of the junction differs from the germline gene, which may be a read error. Here the CDR3 reads CSARAGQVLSF. DNA for the CDR3: TGCAGTGCTAGAGCGGGACAGGTTTTATCCTTC. The rearrangement uses TRBV20-1 and TRBJ1-2; 8 nucleotides align to TRBD1. CDR1 DFQATT and CDR2 SNEGSKA come from the germline V gene (reference sequence). The CDR3 runs 11 residues.

This clonotype has ten or more counts. V and J are TRBV14 and TRBJ1-1; D unresolved. CDR3 length: 13 residues. Germline V gene lookup returns CDR1 SGHDN and CDR2 FVKESK. V dropped 1 base and J dropped 5 bases, with 8 bases sitting between them. CDR3 in DNA: TGTGCCAGCAGCCAAGGGGTGAGGACTGAAGCTTTCTTT. Residues: CASSQGVRTEAFF. The full variable domain, with the rest looked up from reference TRBV14 and TRBJ1-1, is EAGVTQFPSHSVIEKGQTVTLRCDPISGHDNLYWYRRVMGKEIKFLLHFVKESKQDESGMPNNRFLAERTGGTYSTLKVQPAELEDSGVYFCASSQGVRTEAFFGQGTRLTVV.

This sequence joins TRBV19 and TRBJ2-5, with D perhaps being TRBD1 or TRBD2 (5 bases each). The CDR3 consists of 14 residues. CDR1 is LNHDA, CDR2 SQIVND, per germline (reference sequence). V was shortened by 5 bases and J by 4 bases, with 14 bases between the two germline ends. The CDR3 sequence: CASSPLGVVETQYF. The DNA of the CDR3 is TGTGCCAGTAGTCCCTTGGGGGTAGTAGAGACCCAGTACTTC.

Note on this clonotype: Given a much more abundant clone one base away, this may be a read error. The J gene is TRBJ2-5, the V gene TRBV30; tentatively, D is TRBD2 (6 bases). CDR3 size: 13 residues. From germline, CDR1 is GTSNPN and CDR2 SVGIG (reference sequence). The CDR3 sequence: CAWSLGGKEIQYF. The CDR3 nucleotides read TGTGCCTGGAGTTTAGGCGGGAAGGAGATCCAGTACTTC.

This clonotype has a count of ten or more. V gene TRBV5-1 combines with J gene TRBJ2-7; D remains ambiguous. From germline, CDR1 is SGHRS and CDR2 YFSETQ. This CDR3 has 11 residues. Trimming shortened V by 5 bases and J by 4 bases, and 7 bases separated the two germline ends. CDR3 coding DNA: TGCGCCAGCAGAAAGGGATACGAGCAGTACTTC. Protein: CASRKGYEQYF.

This clonotype was detected many times. The V call is TRBV30, the J call TRBJ1-2; tentatively, D is TRBD1 (5 bases). The CDR3 consists of 12 residues. Germline V gives CDR1 GTSNPN, CDR2 SVGIG (reference sequence). The V gene lost 8 bases and the J gene lost 3 bases, with 13 bases spanning the gap. The CDR3 region is CAATVKHYGYTF. Written as DNA, the CDR3 is TGTGCCGCGACAGTGAAACACTATGGCTACACCTTC.

This clonotype was seen at least ten times. The chain combines TRBV3-1 with TRBJ2-1, with D hard to call. The germline V gene has CDR1 LGHDT and CDR2 YNNKEL (reference sequence). V was shortened by 4 bases and J by 5 bases, with 15 bases between the two germline ends. The CDR3 consists of 15 residues. The CDR3 sequence: CASSLQARRNNEQFF. CDR3 bases: TGTGCCAGCAGCCTCCAGGCACGGAGAAACAATGAGCAGTTCTTC.

This chain uses TRBV6-1 with TRBJ2-1; D remains unclear. Looked up from germline, CDR1 is MNHNS and CDR2 is SASEGT. The CDR3 length is 16 residues. The germline V and J ends were trimmed by 2 bases and 0 bases, with 11 bases remaining between them. CDR3 loop: CASSEPTALSYNEQFF. The CDR3, as DNA: TGTGCCAGCAGTGAACCGACTGCCCTCTCCTACAATGAGCAGTTCTTC.

This clonotype was detected many times. The chain is built from TRBV5-1 and TRBJ1-2, with 7 bases identical to TRBD1. The CDR3 has 14 residues. CDR1 and CDR2 from the germline V gene are SGHRS and YFSETQ. The V segment lost 5 bases and the J segment 4 bases; nucleotides outside the gene matches: 8. The CDR3 region has the DNA TGCGCCAGCAGATTAGAGGGGGCAAGCTATGGCTACACCTTC. It codes for CASRLEGASYGYTF.

V usage is TRBV5-1 and J usage is TRBJ1-4; 9 positions match TRBD1. The length of the CDR3 is 13 residues. Per germline, CDR1 SGHRS and CDR2 YFSETQ. The ends lost 5 bases at V and 8 bases at J; junction bases unmatched: 4. This CDR3 reads CASRRTGVEKLFF. In DNA, the CDR3 is TGCGCCAGCAGAAGGACAGGGGTAGAAAAACTGTTTTTT.

This clonotype has ten or more counts. The chain couples TRBV19 to TRBJ2-2; D remains ambiguous. The CDR3 extends over 13 amino acids. Germline V gives CDR1 LNHDA, CDR2 SQIVND (reference sequence). The V end was cut by 1 base, the J end by 7 bases, with 7 bases between. The DNA for the CDR3 is TGTGCCAGTAGTATAGGAGGTAGCGGGGAGCTGTTTTTT. This gives the protein CASSIGGSGELFF.

This clonotype was counted between two and nine times. The chain employs TRBV7-2 and TRBJ2-3; maybe TRBD2 (6 bases). The CDR3 consists of 14 residues. CDR1 and CDR2 (germline): SGHTA, FQGNSA. V lost 2 bases and J 6 bases, leaving 12 bases between the germline ends. CDR3: CASSLWTEGDTQYF. The CDR3 nucleotides are TGTGCCAGCAGCTTATGGACGGAGGGGGATACGCAGTATTTT.